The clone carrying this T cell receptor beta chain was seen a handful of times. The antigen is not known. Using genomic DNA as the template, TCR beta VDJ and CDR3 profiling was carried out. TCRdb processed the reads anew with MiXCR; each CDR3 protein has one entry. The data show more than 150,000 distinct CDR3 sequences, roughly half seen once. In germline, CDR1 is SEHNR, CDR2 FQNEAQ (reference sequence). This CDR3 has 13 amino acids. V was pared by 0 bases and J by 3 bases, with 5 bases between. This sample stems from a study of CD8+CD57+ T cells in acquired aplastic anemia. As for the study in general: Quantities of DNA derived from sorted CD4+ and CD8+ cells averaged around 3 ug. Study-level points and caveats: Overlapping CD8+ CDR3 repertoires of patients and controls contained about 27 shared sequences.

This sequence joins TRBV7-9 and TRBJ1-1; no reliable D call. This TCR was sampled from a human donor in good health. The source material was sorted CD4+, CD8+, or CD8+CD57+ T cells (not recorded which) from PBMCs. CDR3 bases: TGTGCCAGCAGCTTAGCTTCGTACACTGAAGCTTTCTTT. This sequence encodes CASSLASYTEAFF. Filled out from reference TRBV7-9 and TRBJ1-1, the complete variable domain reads DTGVSQNPRHKITKRGQNVTFRCDPISEHNRLYWYRQTLGQGPEFLTYFQNEAQLEKSRLLSDRFSAERPKGSFSTLEIQRTEQGDSAMYLCASSLASYTEAFFGQGTRLTVV.